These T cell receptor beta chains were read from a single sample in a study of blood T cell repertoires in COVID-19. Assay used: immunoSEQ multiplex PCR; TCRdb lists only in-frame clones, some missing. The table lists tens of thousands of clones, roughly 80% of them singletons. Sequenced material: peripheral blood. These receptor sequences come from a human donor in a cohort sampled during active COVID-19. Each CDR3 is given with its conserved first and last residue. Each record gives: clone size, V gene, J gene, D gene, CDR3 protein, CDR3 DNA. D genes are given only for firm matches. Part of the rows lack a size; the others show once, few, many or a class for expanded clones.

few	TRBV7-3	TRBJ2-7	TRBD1	CASSSETGREQYF	TGTGCCAGCAGCTCGGAGACAGGGCGCGAGCAGTACTTC
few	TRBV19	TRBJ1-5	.	CASSTSDGGQPQHF	TGTGCCAGTAGTACCTCGGACGGAGGTCAGCCCCAGCATTTT
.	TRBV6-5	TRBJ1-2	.	CAAGASYGYTF	TGTGCGGCAGGGGCCAGCTATGGCTACACCTTC
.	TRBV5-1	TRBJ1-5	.	CASSLSSAGAPQHF	TGCGCCAGCAGCTTGTCCTCTGCGGGTGCCCCCCAGCATTTT
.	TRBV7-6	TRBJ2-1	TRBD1	CASSSGGQGEHEQFF	TGTGCCAGCAGCTCAGGGGGACAGGGGGAGCATGAGCAGTTCTTC
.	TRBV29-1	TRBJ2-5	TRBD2	CSVRSGGGETQYF	TGCAGCGTTCGTAGCGGGGGCGGGGAGACCCAGTACTTC
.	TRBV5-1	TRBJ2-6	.	CASGQAATASGANVLTF	TGCGCCAGCGGCCAGGCTGCCACCGCCTCTGGGGCCAACGTCCTGACTTTC
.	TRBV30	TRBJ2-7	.	CAWKGAYYEQYF	TGTGCCTGGAAAGGGGCCTACTACGAGCAGTACTTC
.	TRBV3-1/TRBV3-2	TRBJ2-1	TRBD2	CASSQVTGTRGFF	TGTGCCAGCAGCCAAGTCACTGGGACTAGGGGATTCTTC
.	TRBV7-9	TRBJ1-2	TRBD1	CASSLDRGLYGYTF	TGTGCCAGCAGCTTGGACAGGGGGCTCTATGGCTACACCTTC